Each of the 31 T cell receptor beta chains below was sequenced from the same sample in a study of patients and donors after allogeneic stem cell transplantation (dated by TCRdb to the early 2020s). Library generation was performed with RT-PCR. Sequencer: NextSeq 550. TCRdb trimmed public reads at Q25 via fastp, called clones via MiXCR and kept in-frame beta chains. A single entry per CDR3 protein holds the most common genes and DNA from its merged rows. Recorded for this sample are hundreds of thousands of distinct CDR3 sequences; 15% to 20% of them occurred a single time. The ten top clones hold around 7.2% of the sample. Material for sequencing was blood, either unsorted or a sorted T cell fraction (not recorded which). These receptors originate from a human donor who was either an allogeneic HSCT recipient or a stem cell or donor lymphocyte infusion donor (not recorded which). It is not recorded whose cells these are; they may come from a transplant donor.

The chain couples TRBV7-8 to TRBJ2-2; D unresolved. Germline CDR1 SGHVS, CDR2 FQNEAQ. The CDR3 has 13 amino acids. Trimming stripped 10 bases from V and 0 bases from J, with 9 bases between. CDR3: CATSGANTGELFF. In DNA form, the CDR3 reads TGTGCCACCTCAGGCGCGAACACCGGGGAGCTGTTTTTT.

V usage is TRBV24-1 and J usage is TRBJ2-1; 8 bases line up with TRBD2. The CDR3 consists of 16 residues. V lost 0 bases to trimming and J lost 2 bases; unmatched junction nucleotides: 2. Germline assignment: CDR1 KGHDR and CDR2 SFDVKD. The CDR3: CATSDLGSGTYNEQFF. CDR3 in DNA: TGTGCCACCAGTGATTTGGGTAGCGGGACCTACAATGAGCAGTTCTTC.

This sequence joins TRBV6-2 or TRBV6-3 and TRBJ1-1; D unresolved. Trimming took off 4 bases at V and 0 bases at J, with 9 bases between the two ends. This CDR3 spans 14 amino acids. Germline assignment: CDR1 MNHEY and CDR2 SVGEGT. CDR3 residues: CASSSAVMNTEAFF. CDR3 bases: TGTGCCAGCAGTTCGGCAGTCATGAACACTGAAGCTTTCTTT.

This chain uses TRBV20-1 with TRBJ1-5, with TRBD1 identical over 7 bases. The CDR3 is 15 amino acids. Germline V gene sequence: CDR1 DFQATT, CDR2 SNEGSKA (reference sequence). The V and J ends lost 3 bases and 7 bases, in that order; junction bases with no gene match: 12. The DNA of the CDR3 is TGCAGTGCTAGGAAGGCAGGGGGTGCAGAACAGCCCCAGCATTTT. Translation: CSARKAGGAEQPQHF.

This clonotype has only a few counts. The CDR3: CATAPPEPDTQYF. DNA of the CDR3: TGTGCCACCGCCCCCCCGGAGCCAGATACGCAGTATTTT. The chain is built from TRBV24-1 and TRBJ2-3; D is unclear. The germline V gene encodes CDR1 KGHDR and CDR2 SFDVKD. V lost 9 bases and J 4 bases, leaving 13 bases between the germline ends. The CDR3 contains 13 residues.

The chain uses TRBV6-2 or TRBV6-3 and TRBJ2-1; no firm D call. This CDR3 is 16 amino acids long. Germline V CDR1 and CDR2: MNHEY, SVGEGT. V gave up 5 bases and J gave up 2 bases, with 16 bases separating them. Written as DNA, the CDR3 is TGTGCCAGCAGTAGGTTTATGGTAGGGACCTACAATGAGCAGTTCTTC. Protein product: CASSRFMVGTYNEQFF.

This clonotype was recorded at least ten times. The chain couples TRBV6-1 to TRBJ1-1; possible D gene TRBD1, 5 bases. V was cut by 8 bases and J by 4 bases, with 23 bases left in between. The CDR3 runs to 16 residues. Germline CDR1 and CDR2: MNHNS and SASEGT. The CDR3 spells CASGRWGGGWGTEAFF. The CDR3 DNA reads as TGTGCCAGCGGTCGATGGGGGGGGGGATGGGGCACTGAAGCTTTCTTT.

The chain combines TRBV20-1 with TRBJ2-5; D may be TRBD2 (6 bases). The CDR3 totals 13 residues. Germline CDR1 is DFQATT and CDR2 is SNEGSKA (reference sequence). The V and J ends lost 6 bases and 5 bases respectively, with 16 bases between them. CDR3 amino acids: CSASGELRETQYF. CDR3 DNA sequence: TGCAGTGCCTCGGGGGAACTCAGGGAGACCCAGTACTTC.

This clonotype occurred a few times. The chain uses TRBV5-4 and TRBJ1-3; D possibly corresponds to TRBD1 (6 bases). Germline V CDR1 and CDR2: SGHNT, YYREEE (reference sequence). The CDR3 loop spans 16 amino acids. Trimming took off 3 bases at V and 8 bases at J, with 21 bases between the two ends. In DNA, the CDR3 is TGTGCCAGCAGCTCACTTAAACAGGGAGTGTTGGACACCATATATTTT. As protein: CASSSLKQGVLDTIYF.

This clonotype showed up just a few times. This chain uses TRBV5-1 with TRBJ2-1; no definite D call. V shed 0 bases and J shed 7 bases, with 14 bases lying between them. The CDR3 length is 15 residues. Germline values: CDR1 SGHRS, CDR2 YFSETQ. In DNA, the CDR3 is TGCGCCAGCAGCTTGGGCCCGAGGCGAAAAAATGAGCAGTTCTTC. Amino acid sequence: CASSLGPRRKNEQFF.

This clonotype occurred a few times. The rearrangement links TRBV7-9 to TRBJ1-4; D not certain. The CDR3 loop spans 15 amino acids. The V and J ends lost 1 base and 8 bases respectively, with 14 bases between them. Germline V gene lookup returns CDR1 SEHNR and CDR2 FQNEAQ (reference sequence). CDR3 nucleotides: TGTGCCAGCAGCTTAGACCTCGACTCGAGGGAAAAACTGTTTTTT. It yields the protein CASSLDLDSREKLFF.

A word on this clonotype: Its ends do not fully match the called genes, so a read error is possible. The chain recombines TRBV6-2 or TRBV6-3 with TRBJ2-4; 12 bases agree with TRBD2. The CDR3 totals 13 residues. Looked up from germline, CDR1 is MNHEY and CDR2 is SVGEGT. The CDR3 region has the DNA TGTGCCAGCAGGACGGCTCGGACTAGCGGGATCCACTTC. This encodes CASRTARTSGIHF.

This clonotype came up a few times. V is TRBV29-1 and J is TRBJ2-1; a weak D match, TRBD1 (6 bases). The CDR3 length is 13 residues. CDR1 is SQVTM, CDR2 ANQGSEA, per germline. V was pared by 3 bases and J by 9 bases, with 15 bases between. CDR3 residues: CSVDLSGAGEQFF. The CDR3 bases are TGCAGCGTTGATCTGTCAGGGGCGGGTGAGCAGTTCTTC.

V gene TRBV20-1 combines with J gene TRBJ2-5, with D maybe TRBD2 (6 bases). The V and J ends lost 6 bases and 2 bases respectively, with 22 bases between them. Germline-derived CDR1 and CDR2 are DFQATT and SNEGSKA (reference sequence). CDR3 length: 16 residues. The CDR3 sequence is CSAGGAGRTFQETQYF. CDR3 coding DNA: TGCAGTGCCGGCGGCGCGGGACGGACTTTTCAAGAGACCCAGTACTTC.

This chain uses TRBV5-5 with TRBJ2-5, with TRBD2 matching over 16 bases. The V gene's germline CDR1 is SGHKS and CDR2 YYEKEE (reference sequence). The CDR3 has 17 residues. Trimming cost V 4 bases and J 4 bases; bases outside gene matches: 7. CDR3 DNA sequence: TGTGCCAGCAGCGTCCCGGGACTAGCGGGGGGGCGAGAGACCCAGTACTTC. Translated: CASSVPGLAGGRETQYF.

This chain connects TRBV12-3 or TRBV12-4 to TRBJ2-3, with D perhaps matching TRBD1 or TRBD2 (5 bases each). Trimming left V 6 bases short and J 1 base short, with 17 bases between. This CDR3 has 16 residues. The CDR3 loop is CASSRGTFRGTDTQYF. DNA of the CDR3: TGTGCCAGCAGCCGGGGCACGTTTCGGGGCACAGATACGCAGTATTTT.

The V call is TRBV9, the J call TRBJ2-3; TRBD2 matches 10 bases. V trimming: 0 bases; J trimming: 2 bases; junction bases outside the gene matches: 3. The V gene's germline CDR1 is SGDLS and CDR2 YYNGEE. The CDR3 is made up of 16 amino acids. CDR3 in DNA: TGTGCCAGCAGCGTAGTAGCGGGGGGCCTCACAGATACGCAGTATTTT. It encodes CASSVVAGGLTDTQYF. The full variable domain, its missing parts supplied by reference TRBV9 and TRBJ2-3, is DSGVTQTPKHLITATGQRVTLRCSPRSGDLSVYWYQQSLDQGLQFLIQYYNGEERAKGNILERFSAQQFPDLHSELNLSSLELGDSALYFCASSVVAGGLTDTQYFGPGTRLTVL.

This clonotype was observed a handful of times. The V gene is TRBV6-2 or TRBV6-3, the J gene TRBJ2-7; the match to TRBD2 covers 8 bases. Unmatched junction bases numbered 3, after V lost 1 base and J lost 4 bases. The germline gives CDR1 MNHEY, CDR2 SVGEGT. The CDR3 sequence is 14 residues long. The CDR3 nucleotides are TGTGCCAGCAGTTACTTAGCGGGGAATTACGAGCAGTACTTC. Protein: CASSYLAGNYEQYF.

The rearrangement joins TRBV5-6 to TRBJ2-4; no definite D call. The CDR3 sequence is 14 residues long. V shed 2 bases and J shed 1 base, with 7 bases lying between them. Germline V lookup: CDR1 SGHDT, CDR2 YYEEEE. This CDR3 reads CASSFSPAKNIQYF. The CDR3 DNA reads TGTGCCAGCAGCTTCTCTCCGGCCAAAAACATTCAGTACTTC.

The J gene is TRBJ2-1, the V gene TRBV12-5; a possible D gene is TRBD2 (5 bases). The CDR3 loop spans 12 amino acids. V lost 2 bases to trimming and J lost 6 bases, with 5 bases between them. Germline CDR1 is LGHNT and CDR2 is FRNRAP. CDR3: CASGLRGNEQFF. CDR3 sequence (DNA): TGTGCTAGTGGTTTGCGGGGCAATGAGCAGTTCTTC.

This chain uses TRBV12-3 or TRBV12-4 with TRBJ1-1, with a weak D call TRBD1 (5 bases). V lost 2 bases, J lost 1 base, and 14 bases lay in between. CDR3 length equals 16 residues. The CDR3 DNA reads as TGTGCCAGCAGTTTAAGACAGAAACTTTCGAACACTGAAGCTTTCTTT. Protein sequence: CASSLRQKLSNTEAFF.

This clonotype was detected only once. The V and J genes are TRBV24-1 and TRBJ2-4; TRBD1 matches 10 bases. CDR1 and CDR2 from the germline V gene are KGHDR and SFDVKD. The length of the CDR3 is 13 residues. V lost 6 bases and J lost 7; bases outside the gene matches: 2. The CDR3 sequence: CATSSGQGNIQYF. In nucleotides, the CDR3 is TGTGCCACCAGTTCGGGACAGGGGAACATTCAGTACTTC.

This clonotype appeared many times. The J gene is TRBJ2-2, the V gene TRBV12-3 or TRBV12-4; 11 bases line up with TRBD1. This CDR3 comprises 15 residues. J lost 7 bases, V lost 4 bases, and 5 bases had no gene match. CDR3 DNA: TGTGCCAGCAGTTCCGGGACAGGGGGAGTCGGGGAGCTGTTTTTT. Translated, it gives CASSSGTGGVGELFF.

This clonotype turned up a few times. The chain employs TRBV4-1 and TRBJ2-7; no definite D call. Trimming removed 2 bases from V and 0 bases from J, with 8 bases in between. Per the germline V gene, CDR1 is MGHRA and CDR2 is YSYEKL. This CDR3 spans 14 amino acids. As DNA, the CDR3 is TGCGCCAGCAGCCAAATAGGAGTCTCCTACGAGCAGTACTTC. It specifies CASSQIGVSYEQYF.

J is TRBJ2-1 and V is TRBV4-1, with 8 bases aligning to TRBD2. CDR1 MGHRA and CDR2 YSYEKL come from the germline V gene. The ends lost 1 base at V and 6 bases at J; junction bases unmatched: 5. The CDR3 is 15 residues long. In DNA, the CDR3 is TGCGCCAGCAGCCAAGGGACCGGGACTAGCAATGAGCAGTTCTTC. This gives the protein CASSQGTGTSNEQFF.

This clonotype was counted ten times or more. The rearrangement joins TRBV7-2 to TRBJ2-7, with D possibly being TRBD2 (5 bases). Germline-derived CDR1 and CDR2 are SGHTA and FQGNSA. This CDR3 is built from 12 residues. The V and J ends lost 1 base and 6 bases respectively, with 7 bases between them. CDR3 in amino acids: CASSLVRGEQYF. As DNA, the CDR3 is TGTGCCAGCAGCTTAGTACGGGGCGAGCAGTACTTC.

This clonotype was counted a few times. The chain couples TRBV29-1 to TRBJ1-5; no reliable D call. In germline, CDR1 is SQVTM, CDR2 ANQGSEA. The V end lost 7 bases, the J end lost 3 bases, and 19 bases lay between the germline ends. The CDR3 consists of 15 residues. CDR3 amino acids: CSGKGGPRINQPQHF. CDR3 nucleotides: TGCAGCGGCAAGGGAGGCCCGAGGATCAATCAGCCCCAGCATTTT.

This clonotype occurred a few times. CDR3 region: CASSIDPRSGANVLTF. The CDR3 DNA reads as TGTGCCAGCAGTATAGATCCACGCTCTGGGGCCAACGTCCTGACTTTC. The chain couples TRBV6-1 to TRBJ2-6; D remains ambiguous. V lost 5 bases, J lost 0 bases, and 11 bases lay in between. CDR1 is MNHNS, CDR2 SASEGT, per germline. The CDR3 extends over 16 amino acids.

The rearrangement uses TRBV20-1 and TRBJ2-1, with no clear D. The CDR3 runs 8 residues. CDR1 is DFQATT, CDR2 SNEGSKA, per germline (reference sequence). CDR3 in amino acids: CSHNEQFF. The CDR3 bases are TGCAGCCACAATGAGCAGTTCTTC.

This clonotype has only a few counts. Here the CDR3 DNA reads TGTGCCAGCAGCTTAGAAAGGGGTCTAGCGGTCTCCTACAATGAGCAGTTCTTC. Its translation: CASSLERGLAVSYNEQFF. The chain is built from TRBV11-2 and TRBJ2-1; the match to TRBD2 covers 7 bases. V gave up 0 bases and J gave up 0 bases; unmatched junction bases: 8. This CDR3 contains 18 residues. CDR1 is SGHAT and CDR2 is FQNNGV in the germline V gene.

The chain uses TRBV18 and TRBJ2-2; the D is unclear. Germline CDR1 reads KGHSH; CDR2 reads LQKENI. The CDR3 has 16 amino acids. Trimming stripped 2 bases from V and 2 bases from J, with 12 bases between. Written as DNA, the CDR3 is TGTGCCAGCTCACCATTCCAGCAGCAAAACACCGGGGAGCTGTTTTTT. Protein: CASSPFQQQNTGELFF.